The 12 T cell receptor beta chains below were found in one sample sequenced in a study of response to subunit inactivated influenza vaccine. TCRdb ran MiXCR on the RT-PCR reads and lists one entry per CDR3 protein. In the table there are about 700,000 distinct CDR3 sequences, approximately 15% of which are singletons. The specimen was PBMCs from blood, collected about 12 days after vaccination. The receptors derive from a man aged 45-60 years who received an inactivated influenza vaccine.

This clonotype turned up a few times. In DNA, the CDR3 is TGCGCCAGCCAAGAACTAACAGGGCCCACCTACGAGCAGTACTTC. This encodes CASQELTGPTYEQYF. The chain combines TRBV5-1 with TRBJ2-7; D possibly corresponds to TRBD1 (6 bases). Germline V gives CDR1 SGHRS, CDR2 YFSETQ. Trimming shortened V by 7 bases and J by 2 bases, and 19 bases separated the two germline ends. The CDR3 runs to 15 residues.

This sequence joins TRBV9 and TRBJ2-3; D may match TRBD1 or TRBD2 (5 bases each). Trimming took 5 bases from V and 1 from J, leaving 14 bases between them. The germline V gene encodes CDR1 SGDLS and CDR2 YYNGEE. This CDR3 comprises 15 residues. The CDR3, as DNA: TGTGCCAGCAGGAGGGGAGCGCGGGGCACAGATACGCAGTATTTT. It is translated as CASRRGARGTDTQYF.

The chain is built from TRBV10-1 and TRBJ1-5; the match to TRBD1 covers 7 bases. V lost 3 bases and J lost 7; bases outside the gene matches: 3. Germline CDR1 and CDR2: WNHNN and SYGVQD (reference sequence). The CDR3 is 13 residues long. In DNA form, the CDR3 reads TGCGCCAGCAGTGACAGGGGGTGGCAGCCCCAGCATTTT. It is translated as CASSDRGWQPQHF.

The chain joins TRBV10-3 to TRBJ1-1, with D possibly matching TRBD1 (5 bases). This CDR3 comprises 14 residues. V lost 0 bases and J 0 bases, leaving 5 bases between the germline ends. Germline V gene data show CDR1 as ENHRY and CDR2 as SYGVKD. The CDR3 bases are TGTGCCATCAGTGAGTCGGGGGTGAACACTGAAGCTTTCTTT. As protein: CAISESGVNTEAFF.

This clonotype has a handful of counts. This chain connects TRBV7-2 to TRBJ1-6; D remains unclear. V lost 5 bases and J lost 9, with 11 bases in between. CDR1 is SGHTA, CDR2 FQGNSA, per germline. CDR3 size: 13 residues. CDR3 nucleotide sequence: TGTGCCAGCAGCCCCCGTACTGGTTCACCCCTCCACTTT. Residues: CASSPRTGSPLHF.

The sample holds many counts of this clonotype. The V call is TRBV7-8, the J call TRBJ2-1; unclear D gene. V was cut by 0 bases and J by 6 bases, with 9 bases left in between. The CDR3 is made up of 14 amino acids. The V gene's germline CDR1 is SGHVS and CDR2 FQNEAQ. The CDR3: CASSLALSSNEQFF. CDR3 bases: TGTGCCAGCAGCTTAGCGTTGAGTTCCAATGAGCAGTTCTTC.

Only a few counts were recorded for this clonotype. The genes are TRBV14 and TRBJ2-1; 13 bases are a match to TRBD2. This CDR3 comprises 16 residues. Per the germline V gene, CDR1 is SGHDN and CDR2 is FVKESK. The V segment lost 4 bases and the J segment 5 bases; nucleotides outside the gene matches: 5. In nucleotides, the CDR3 is TGTGCCAGCAGCCCCAGGACTAGCGGGGGCCACAATGAGCAGTTCTTC. Its protein product is CASSPRTSGGHNEQFF.

This clonotype came up a few times. V gene TRBV24-1 combines with J gene TRBJ2-1; D is perhaps TRBD2 (5 bases). CDR3 length: 14 amino acids. Germline loops: CDR1 KGHDR, CDR2 SFDVKD. Trimming removed 5 bases from V and 6 bases from J, with 13 bases in between. CDR3 region: CATSVAGLPNEQFF. The CDR3, as DNA: TGTGCCACCAGTGTGGCGGGCCTGCCCAATGAGCAGTTCTTC.

This chain joins TRBV28 and TRBJ1-2, with 7 bases that match TRBD1. Germline loops: CDR1 MDHEN, CDR2 SYDVKM. Unmatched junction bases numbered 14, after V lost 5 bases and J lost 8 bases. CDR3 size: 15 residues. CDR3 in DNA: TGTGCCAGCAGTCCCCAAGGGGCAGGGGGTCGGGGCTACACCTTC. It codes for CASSPQGAGGRGYTF.

This sequence joins TRBV12-3 or TRBV12-4 and TRBJ1-5, with a possible D match to TRBD1 (6 bases). CDR3 size: 16 residues. The ends were cut back, 3 bases at V and 5 bases at J, with 17 bases in the middle. The CDR3 nucleotides read TGTGCCAGCAGTTTGATGGCCAGGGGAGGGGATCAGCCCCAGCATTTT. Translation: CASSLMARGGDQPQHF.

This clonotype occurred many times. This chain links TRBV3-1 with TRBJ1-5, with 7 nucleotides matching TRBD1. V trimming: 6 bases; J trimming: 4 bases; junction bases outside the gene matches: 3. CDR1 LGHDT and CDR2 YNNKEL come from the germline V gene (reference sequence). This CDR3 has 13 residues. The CDR3, as DNA: TGTGCCAGCAGTCAGGGGGGGAATCAGCCCCAGCATTTT. Translation gives CASSQGGNQPQHF.

The CDR3 DNA reads as TGTGCCAGCAGCTTATGGACAGGGGATCTGTATGGCTACACCTTC. Its protein product is CASSLWTGDLYGYTF. This sequence joins TRBV7-8 and TRBJ1-2; 9 bases are a match to TRBD1. Trimming removed 2 bases from V and 5 bases from J; junction bases left unmatched: 6. The CDR3 is 15 residues long. The germline V gene has CDR1 SGHVS and CDR2 FQNEAQ.